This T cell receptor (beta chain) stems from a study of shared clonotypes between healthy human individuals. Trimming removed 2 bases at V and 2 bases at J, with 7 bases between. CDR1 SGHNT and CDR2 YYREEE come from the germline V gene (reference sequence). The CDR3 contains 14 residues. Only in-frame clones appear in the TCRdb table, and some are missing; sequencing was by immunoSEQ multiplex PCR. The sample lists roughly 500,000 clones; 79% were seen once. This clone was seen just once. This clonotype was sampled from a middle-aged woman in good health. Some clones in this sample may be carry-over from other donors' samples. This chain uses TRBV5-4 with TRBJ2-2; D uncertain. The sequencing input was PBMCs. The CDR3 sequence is CASSFLRNTGELFF. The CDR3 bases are TGTGCCAGCAGCTTTCTTAGAAACACCGGGGAGCTGTTTTTT.